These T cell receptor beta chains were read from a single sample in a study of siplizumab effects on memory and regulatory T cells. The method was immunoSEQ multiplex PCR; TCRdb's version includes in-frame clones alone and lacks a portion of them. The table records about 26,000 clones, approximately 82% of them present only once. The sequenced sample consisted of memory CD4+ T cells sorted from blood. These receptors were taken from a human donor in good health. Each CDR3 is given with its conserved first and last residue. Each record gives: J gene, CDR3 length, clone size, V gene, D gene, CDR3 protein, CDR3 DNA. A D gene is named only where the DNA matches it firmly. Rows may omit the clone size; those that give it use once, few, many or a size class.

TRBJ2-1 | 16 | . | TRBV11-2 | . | CASSSGTFSSYNEQFF | TGTGCCAGCAGCTCCGGGACGTTTAGCTCCTACAATGAGCAGTTCTTC
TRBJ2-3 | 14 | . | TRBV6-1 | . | CASSELWNTDTQYF | TGTGCCAGCAGTGAATTGTGGAACACAGATACGCAGTATTTT
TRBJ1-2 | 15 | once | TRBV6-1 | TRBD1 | CASRLGTGDAYGYTF | TGTGCCAGCAGGCTTGGGACAGGGGACGCCTATGGCTACACCTTC
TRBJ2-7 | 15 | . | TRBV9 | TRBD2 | CASSVTGTSGHEQYF | TGTGCCAGCAGCGTAACGGGGACTAGCGGACACGAGCAGTACTTC
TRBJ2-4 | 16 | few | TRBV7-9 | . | CASSLGAGLAKNIQYF | TGTGCCAGCAGCTTAGGGGCAGGCCTAGCCAAAAACATTCAGTACTTC
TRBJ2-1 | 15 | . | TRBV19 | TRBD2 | CASSPGLAGNGEQFF | TGTGCCAGTAGCCCCGGACTAGCGGGAAATGGTGAGCAGTTCTTC
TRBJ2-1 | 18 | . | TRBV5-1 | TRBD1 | CASSLAGQGVGMGNEQFF | TGCGCCAGCAGCTTGGCCGGACAGGGTGTCGGGATGGGGAATGAGCAGTTCTTC
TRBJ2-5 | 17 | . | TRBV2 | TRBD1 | CASTASTGGRVQETQYF | TGTGCCAGCACCGCCTCGACAGGGGGACGGGTCCAAGAGACCCAGTACTTC
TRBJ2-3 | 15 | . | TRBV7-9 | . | CASTVGRRGTDTQYF | TGTGCCAGCACCGTCGGCAGGAGAGGCACAGATACGCAGTATTTT
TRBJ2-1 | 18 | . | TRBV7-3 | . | CASSPRNVLGLSYNEQFF | TGTGCCAGCAGCCCACGAAATGTGTTGGGGCTCTCCTACAATGAGCAGTTCTTC
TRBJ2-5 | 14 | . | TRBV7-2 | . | CASSLGLHQETQYF | TGTGCCAGCAGCTTAGGCCTCCACCAAGAGACCCAGTACTTC
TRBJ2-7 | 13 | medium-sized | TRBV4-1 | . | CASSRDNAYEQYF | TGCGCCAGCAGCCGAGACAACGCCTACGAGCAGTACTTC
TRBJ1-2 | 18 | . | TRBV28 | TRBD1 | CASSLAKFTGGVSYGYTF | TGTGCCAGCAGCCTGGCCAAATTCACAGGGGGCGTCAGCTATGGCTACACCTTC
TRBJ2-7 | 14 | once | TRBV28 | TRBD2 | CASSSPTSGRGWYF | TGTGCCAGCAGTTCCCCGACTAGCGGGAGAGGTTGGTACTTC
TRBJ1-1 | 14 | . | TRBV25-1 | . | CASSPRQKGTEAFF | TGTGCCAGCAGTCCACGACAGAAGGGCACTGAAGCTTTCTTT
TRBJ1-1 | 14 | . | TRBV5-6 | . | CASSLAGRGAEAFF | TGTGCCAGCAGCTTGGCGGGACGGGGGGCTGAAGCTTTCTTT
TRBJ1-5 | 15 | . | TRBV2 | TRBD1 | CASRDGQGYNQPQHF | TGTGCCAGCAGGGATGGACAGGGCTACAATCAGCCCCAGCATTTT
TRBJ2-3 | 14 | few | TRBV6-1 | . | CASMLGGPTDTQYF | TGTGCCAGCATGCTGGGAGGACCCACAGATACGCAGTATTTT
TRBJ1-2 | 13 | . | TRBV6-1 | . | CASSDRRLLGYTF | TGTGCCAGCAGTGATCGCAGGTTACTTGGCTACACCTTC
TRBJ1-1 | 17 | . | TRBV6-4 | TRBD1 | CASSDRTGSNGNTEAFF | TGTGCCAGCAGTGACCGGACAGGGTCGAATGGGAACACTGAAGCTTTCTTT
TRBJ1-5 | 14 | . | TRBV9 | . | CASSVDLMGQPQHF | TGTGCCAGCAGCGTAGATTTGATGGGTCAGCCCCAGCATTTT
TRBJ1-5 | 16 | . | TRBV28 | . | CASSLRRRTPNQPQHF | TGTGCCAGCAGTTTGAGAAGAAGGACCCCCAATCAGCCCCAGCATTTT
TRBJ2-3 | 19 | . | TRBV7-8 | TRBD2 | CASSRQARLAVASTDTQYF | TGTGCCAGCAGCCGCCAAGCCCGACTAGCGGTAGCTAGCACAGATACGCAGTATTTT
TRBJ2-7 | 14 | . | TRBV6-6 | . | CASSPGLGTYEQYF | TGTGCCAGCAGCCCGGGACTGGGTACCTACGAGCAGTACTTC
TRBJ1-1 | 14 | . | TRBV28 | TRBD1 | CASSLSRPGQEAFF | TGTGCCAGCAGTTTATCCAGACCGGGACAGGAAGCTTTCTTT
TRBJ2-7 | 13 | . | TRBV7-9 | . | CASSLSPSYEQYF | TGTGCCAGCAGCTTATCCCCGTCCTACGAGCAGTACTTC
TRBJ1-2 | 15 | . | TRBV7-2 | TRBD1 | CASSLDPRTGEGYTF | TGTGCCAGCAGCTTAGACCCTCGGACAGGGGAAGGCTACACCTTC
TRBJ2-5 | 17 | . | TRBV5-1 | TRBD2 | CASRQGTSGRAEETQYF | TGCGCCAGCCGCCAGGGGACTAGCGGGAGGGCCGAAGAGACCCAGTACTTC
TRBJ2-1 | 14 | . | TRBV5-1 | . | CASSRQDSYNEQFF | TGCGCCAGCAGCCGCCAGGACTCCTACAATGAGCAGTTCTTC
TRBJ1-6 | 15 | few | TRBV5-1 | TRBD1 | CASSWSQGDNSPLHF | TGCGCCAGCAGCTGGTCACAGGGGGATAATTCACCCCTCCACTTT
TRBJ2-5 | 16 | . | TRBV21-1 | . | CASSNTGDPEQETQYF | TGTGCCAGCAGCAACACAGGGGACCCCGAACAAGAGACCCAGTACTTC
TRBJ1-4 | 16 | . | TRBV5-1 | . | CASSPDRGLVNEKLFF | TGCGCCAGCAGCCCCGATCGAGGGCTGGTTAATGAAAAACTGTTTTTT
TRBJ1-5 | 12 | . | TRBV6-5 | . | CASSELPGPQHF | TGTGCCAGCAGTGAACTTCCTGGGCCCCAGCATTTT
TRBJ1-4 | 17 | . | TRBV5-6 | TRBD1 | CATSPGTGSVVDEKLFF | TGTGCCACCAGTCCCGGGACAGGGTCGGTAGTCGATGAAAAACTGTTTTTT
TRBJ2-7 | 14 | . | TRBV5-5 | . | CASSLVGGSYEQYF | TGTGCCAGCAGCTTAGTGGGTGGCTCCTACGAGCAGTACTTC
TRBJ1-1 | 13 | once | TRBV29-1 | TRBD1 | CSVRGQGNTEAFF | TGCAGCGTCAGGGGGCAGGGGAACACTGAAGCTTTCTTT
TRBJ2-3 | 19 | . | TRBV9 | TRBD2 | CASSRWRTSGRAQGDTQYF | TGTGCCAGCAGCCGATGGAGGACTAGCGGGAGGGCTCAGGGAGATACGCAGTATTTT
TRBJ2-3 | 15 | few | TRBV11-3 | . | CASSFSVRDTDTQYF | TGTGCCAGCAGCTTTTCTGTGAGGGACACAGATACGCAGTATTTT
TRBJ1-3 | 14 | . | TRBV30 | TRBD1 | CAWSRGQVGNTIYF | TGTGCCTGGAGCCGCGGACAGGTTGGAAACACCATATATTTT
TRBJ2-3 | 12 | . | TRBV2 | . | CASSTSTDTQYF | TGTGCCAGCAGTACTAGCACAGATACGCAGTATTTT
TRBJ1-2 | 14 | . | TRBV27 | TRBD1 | CASSPDRSNYGYTF | TGTGCCAGCAGTCCGGACAGGTCCAACTATGGCTACACCTTC
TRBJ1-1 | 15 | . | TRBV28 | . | CASSSYATGPAEAFF | TGTGCCAGCAGTTCGTATGCAACAGGGCCCGCTGAAGCTTTCTTT
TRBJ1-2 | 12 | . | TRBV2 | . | CASSAGSYGYTF | TGTGCCAGCAGTGCAGGGTCCTATGGCTACACCTTC
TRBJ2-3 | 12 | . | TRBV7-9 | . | CATDRFTDTQYF | TGTGCCACCGACAGGTTCACAGATACGCAGTATTTT
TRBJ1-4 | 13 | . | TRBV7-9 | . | CASSSTISEKLFF | TGTGCCAGCAGCTCGACCATCTCTGAAAAACTGTTTTTT
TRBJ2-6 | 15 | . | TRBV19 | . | CASRVGTSGANVLTF | TGTGCCAGTAGGGTGGGGACCTCTGGGGCCAACGTCCTGACTTTC
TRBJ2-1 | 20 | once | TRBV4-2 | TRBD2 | CASSQESYWTSASSYNEQFF | TGTGCCAGCAGCCAAGAGAGCTACTGGACTAGCGCAAGCTCCTACAATGAGCAGTTCTTC
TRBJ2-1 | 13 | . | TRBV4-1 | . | CASSQETSNEQFF | TGCGCCAGCAGCCAAGAGACTAGTAATGAGCAGTTCTTC
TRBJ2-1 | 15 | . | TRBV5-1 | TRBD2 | CASALLGGSSDEQFF | TGCGCCAGCGCCCTATTGGGCGGGAGCAGCGATGAGCAGTTCTTC
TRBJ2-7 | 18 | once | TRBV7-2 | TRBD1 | CASSLAGFLRDRAYEQYF | TGTGCCAGCAGCTTAGCGGGGTTCCTCCGAGACAGGGCCTACGAGCAGTACTTC
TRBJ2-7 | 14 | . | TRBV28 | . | CASSLRTGVGEQYF | TGTGCCAGCAGTCTCCGGACTGGGGTTGGGGAGCAGTACTTC
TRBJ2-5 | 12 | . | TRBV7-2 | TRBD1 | CASSSPGTGAYF | TGTGCCAGCAGCTCTCCCGGGACAGGGGCCTACTTC
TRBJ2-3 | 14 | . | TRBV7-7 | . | CASSLAAKTDTQYF | TGTGCTAGCAGCTTAGCGGCCAAAACAGATACGCAGTATTTT
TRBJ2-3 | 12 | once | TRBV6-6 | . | CAVQAETDTQYF | TGTGCCGTGCAGGCAGAAACAGATACGCAGTATTTT
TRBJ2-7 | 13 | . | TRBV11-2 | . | CASSLDERGGPYF | TGTGCCAGCAGCTTAGATGAAAGGGGCGGGCCGTACTTC
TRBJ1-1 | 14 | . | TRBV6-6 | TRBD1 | CASIPRGQVTEAFF | TGTGCCAGCATCCCCAGGGGGCAGGTCACTGAAGCTTTCTTT
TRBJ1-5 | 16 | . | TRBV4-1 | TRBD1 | CASSQDEGTAHQPQHF | TGCGCCAGCAGCCAAGATGAGGGGACAGCTCATCAGCCCCAGCATTTT